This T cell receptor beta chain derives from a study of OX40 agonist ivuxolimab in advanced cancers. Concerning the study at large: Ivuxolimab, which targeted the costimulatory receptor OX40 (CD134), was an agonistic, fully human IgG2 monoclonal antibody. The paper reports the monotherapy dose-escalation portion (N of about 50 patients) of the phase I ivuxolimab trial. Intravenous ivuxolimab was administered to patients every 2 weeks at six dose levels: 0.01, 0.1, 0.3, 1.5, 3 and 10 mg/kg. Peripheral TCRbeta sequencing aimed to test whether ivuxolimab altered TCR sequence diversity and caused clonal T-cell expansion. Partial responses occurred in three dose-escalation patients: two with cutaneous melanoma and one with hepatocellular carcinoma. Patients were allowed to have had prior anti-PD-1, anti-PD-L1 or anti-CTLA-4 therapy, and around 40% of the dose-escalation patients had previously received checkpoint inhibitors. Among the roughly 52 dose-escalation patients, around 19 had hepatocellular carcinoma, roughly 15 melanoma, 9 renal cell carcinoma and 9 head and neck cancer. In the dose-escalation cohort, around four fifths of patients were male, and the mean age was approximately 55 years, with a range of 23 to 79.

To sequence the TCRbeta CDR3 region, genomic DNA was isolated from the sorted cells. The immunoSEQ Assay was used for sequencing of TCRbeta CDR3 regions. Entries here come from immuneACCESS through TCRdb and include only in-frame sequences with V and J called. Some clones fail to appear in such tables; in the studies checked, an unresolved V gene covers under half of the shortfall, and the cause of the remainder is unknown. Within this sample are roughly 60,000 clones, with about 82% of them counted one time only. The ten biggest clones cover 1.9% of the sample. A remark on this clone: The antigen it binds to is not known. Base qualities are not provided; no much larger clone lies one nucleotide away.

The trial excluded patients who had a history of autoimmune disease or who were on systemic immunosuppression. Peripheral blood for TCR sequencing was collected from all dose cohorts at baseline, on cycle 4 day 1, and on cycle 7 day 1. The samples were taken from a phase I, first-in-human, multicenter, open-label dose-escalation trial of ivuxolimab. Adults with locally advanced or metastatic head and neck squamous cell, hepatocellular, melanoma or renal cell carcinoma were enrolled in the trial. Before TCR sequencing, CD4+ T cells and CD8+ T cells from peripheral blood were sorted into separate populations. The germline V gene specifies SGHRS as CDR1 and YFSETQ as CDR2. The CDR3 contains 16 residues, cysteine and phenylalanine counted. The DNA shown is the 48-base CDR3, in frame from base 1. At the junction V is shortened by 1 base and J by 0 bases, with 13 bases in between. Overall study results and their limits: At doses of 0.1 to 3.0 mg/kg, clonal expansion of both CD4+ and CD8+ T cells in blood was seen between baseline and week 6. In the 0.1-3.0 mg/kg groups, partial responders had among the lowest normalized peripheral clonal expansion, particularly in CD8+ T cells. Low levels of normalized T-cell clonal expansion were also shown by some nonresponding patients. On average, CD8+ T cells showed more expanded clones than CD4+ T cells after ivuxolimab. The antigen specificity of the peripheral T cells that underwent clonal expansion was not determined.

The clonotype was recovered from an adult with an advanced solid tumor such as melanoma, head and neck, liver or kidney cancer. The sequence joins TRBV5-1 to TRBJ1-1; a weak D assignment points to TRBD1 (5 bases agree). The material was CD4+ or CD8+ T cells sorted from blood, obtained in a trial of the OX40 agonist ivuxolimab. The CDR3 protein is CASSLTGTYMNTEAFF. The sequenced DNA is TGCGCCAGCAGCTTGACCGGGACCTATATGAACACTGAAGCTTTCTTT.